Each of the 13 T cell receptor beta chains below was sequenced from the same sample in a study of blood T cell repertoires in COVID-19. The repertoire was sequenced with immunoSEQ multiplex PCR; TCRdb's copy has only in-frame clones and lacks some. Among tens of thousands of clones listed, almost 85% were seen once. The sequenced sample was peripheral blood. These receptor sequences come from a man at least 80 years old with active COVID-19.

This clone appeared a single time. The V gene is TRBV7-3, the J gene TRBJ2-3, with no clear D. The CDR3 sequence is 15 residues long. V was trimmed by 5 bases and J by 2 bases, leaving 14 bases between them. Germline-derived CDR1 and CDR2 are SGHTA and FQGTGA. CDR3 DNA sequence: TGTGCCAGCAGCCCCACTCGACTTGTCACAGATACGCAGTATTTT. Its translation: CASSPTRLVTDTQYF.

Only a few counts were recorded for this clone. The chain combines TRBV6-5 with TRBJ1-2; perhaps TRBD1 as D (5 bases). CDR1 and CDR2 from the germline V gene are MNHEY and SVGAGI. CDR3 length: 14 residues. The V gene lost 2 bases and the J gene lost 0 bases, with 7 bases spanning the gap. The CDR3 reads CASSYDSANYGYTF. CDR3 sequence (DNA): TGTGCCAGCAGTTACGACAGCGCTAACTATGGCTACACCTTC.

The CDR3 reads CASSLEGRGGYTF. The CDR3 DNA reads as TGCGCCAGCAGCTTGGAGGGGCGTGGTGGCTACACCTTC. V gene TRBV5-1 combines with J gene TRBJ1-2, with D perhaps matching TRBD1 (5 bases). V was clipped by 0 bases and J by 7 bases, with 10 bases between them. Germline V CDR1 and CDR2: SGHRS, YFSETQ. The CDR3 has 13 residues.

The chain joins TRBV10-3 to TRBJ1-6; 9 bases match TRBD1. Looked up from germline, CDR1 is ENHRY and CDR2 is SYGVKD. Trimming took 2 bases from V and 9 from J; bases not matched to a gene: 11. The CDR3 has 17 amino acids. This chain's CDR3 is CAISEDWPGQGGSPLHF. In nucleotides, the CDR3 is TGTGCCATCAGTGAGGACTGGCCGGGACAGGGCGGTTCACCCCTCCACTTT.

This rearrangement joins TRBV28 to TRBJ1-2, with 8 positions matching TRBD1. The CDR3 totals 12 residues. Germline V gives CDR1 MDHEN, CDR2 SYDVKM. Trimming cost V 6 bases and J 9 bases; bases outside gene matches: 6. As DNA, the CDR3 is TGTGCCAGCAGGCCCGGACAGGGCAGCTACACCTTC. Translating gives CASRPGQGSYTF.

This clone qualifies as medium-sized. CDR3 nucleotide sequence: TGTGCCAGCAGCTACAGCTACGAGCAGTACTTC. It yields the protein CASSYSYEQYF. This chain joins TRBV5-5 and TRBJ2-7; D gene uncertain. The length of the CDR3 is 11 residues. V shed 3 bases and J shed 3 bases, with 4 bases lying between them. Per the germline V gene, CDR1 is SGHKS and CDR2 is YYEKEE (reference sequence).

The chain carries TRBV3-1 (or the pseudogene TRBV3-2) and TRBJ2-1; 9 nucleotides agree with TRBD1. CDR1 and CDR2 (germline): LGHDT, YNNKEL (reference sequence). Trimming at V came to 1 base and at J to 12 bases, leaving 1 base not matched to a gene. This CDR3 contains 12 residues. The DNA of the CDR3 is TGTGCCAGCAGCCAAGCGGGACAGGGGCAGTTCTTC. Translated, it gives CASSQAGQGQFF.

The genes are TRBV7-2 and TRBJ2-6; tentative D call: TRBD2 (5 bases). Germline lookup yields CDR1 SGHTA and CDR2 FQGNSA. The CDR3 is 15 residues long. Trimming pared 0 bases from V and 2 bases from J, leaving 5 bases between. The CDR3 region has the DNA TGTGCCAGCAGCTTAGCCGGGGCTGGGGCCAACGTCCTGACTTTC. Protein: CASSLAGAGANVLTF. Full variable domain (remainder filled in from reference TRBV7-2 and TRBJ2-6): GAGVSQSPSNKVTEKGKDVELRCDPISGHTALYWYRQSLGQGLEFLIYFQGNSAPDKSGLPSDRFSAERTGGSVSTLTIQRTQQEDSAVYLCASSLAGAGANVLTFGAGSRLTVL.

The chain has TRBV11-2 and TRBJ1-1, with D possibly matching TRBD1 (5 bases). V lost 3 bases and J 0 bases, leaving 8 bases between the germline ends. The CDR3 sequence is 14 residues long. Germline values: CDR1 SGHAT, CDR2 FQNNGV. CDR3 amino acids: CASSLTDMNTEAFF. The CDR3 DNA reads TGTGCCAGCAGCTTGACAGATATGAACACTGAAGCTTTCTTT.

The chain employs TRBV9 and TRBJ2-3; 7 nucleotides match TRBD2. J was trimmed by 2 bases and V by 3 bases; bases with no gene match: 18. The CDR3 has 19 residues. Germline CDR1 and CDR2: SGDLS and YYNGEE. The CDR3 DNA sequence: TGTGCCAGCAGCGCCGCAGCCGGGGGAGGGAACGGAAACACAGATACGCAGTATTTT. It yields the protein CASSAAAGGGNGNTDTQYF.

This clone ranks as large (0.1 to 1%). The chain links TRBV19 to TRBJ1-1; 7 bases line up with TRBD1. Germline-derived CDR1 and CDR2 are LNHDA and SQIVND (reference sequence). Trimming at V came to 3 bases and at J to 8 bases, leaving 12 bases not matched to a gene. The CDR3 sequence is 15 residues long. The CDR3, as DNA: TGTGCCAGTAGTATTAGTATGGGGACAGCAAGAGAAGCTTTCTTT. Protein sequence: CASSISMGTAREAFF.

This clone was observed a single time. The V and J genes are TRBV3-1 (or the pseudogene TRBV3-2) and TRBJ1-2; D perhaps matches TRBD1 (6 bases). Germline V gives CDR1 LGHDT, CDR2 YNNKEL (reference sequence). This CDR3 has 14 amino acids. Trimming pared 0 bases from V and 2 bases from J, leaving 7 bases between. This CDR3 is CASSQEGGNYGYTF. DNA for the CDR3: TGTGCCAGCAGCCAAGAAGGGGGAAACTATGGCTACACCTTC.

The chain carries TRBV4-1 and TRBJ1-2; 7 nucleotides match TRBD1. The CDR3 covers 16 residues. Germline CDR1 reads MGHRA; CDR2 reads YSYEKL. J gave up 5 bases and V 0 bases, and 9 bases lay outside the gene matches. In nucleotides, the CDR3 is TGCGCCAGCAGCCAAGATCCGGACAGGAGCTCTTATGGCTACACCTTC. This sequence encodes CASSQDPDRSSYGYTF.